The 20 T cell receptor beta chains reported below all come from one sample, sequenced in a study of T cell responses to AZD1222 COVID-19 vaccine. The assay was immunoSEQ multiplex PCR, and TCRdb's table has in-frame clones only and misses some. Seen here are fewer than 200,000 clones, 88% observed once, and the top ten hold roughly a quarter. The specimen comprised peripheral blood, sampled 28 days after the second AZD1222 dose. These receptors were collected from an adult who received the AZD1222 COVID-19 vaccine.

The J gene is TRBJ2-2, the V gene TRBV29-1, with 8 nucleotides matching TRBD1. Germline-derived CDR1 and CDR2 are SQVTM and ANQGSEA. The CDR3 loop spans 14 amino acids. The junction had 9 bases not matched to a gene; V was cut back by 7 bases and J by 5 bases. In DNA, the CDR3 is TGCAGCGCTAGGGCAGGGGGCGGGACCGGGGAGCTGTTTTTT. Protein: CSARAGGGTGELFF.

The V and J genes are TRBV12-3 or TRBV12-4 and TRBJ1-2; no clear D gene. CDR3 length: 13 residues. Trimming took 5 bases from V and 3 from J, leaving 10 bases between them. The CDR3 spells CASSQMGDYGYTF. The CDR3 DNA reads TGTGCCAGCAGTCAAATGGGAGACTATGGCTACACCTTC.

The chain couples TRBV5-4 to TRBJ2-7; D uncertain. Trimming removed 0 bases from V and 3 bases from J, with 4 bases in between. CDR3 size: 12 residues. CDR1 is SGHNT, CDR2 YYREEE, per germline (reference sequence). Here the CDR3 DNA reads TGTGCCAGCAGCTTGGACGTCTACGAGCAGTACTTC. Translated: CASSLDVYEQYF.

This chain uses TRBV28 with TRBJ2-1; 11 bases fit TRBD2. CDR3 length: 14 amino acids. V lost 6 bases to trimming and J lost 5 bases; unmatched junction nucleotides: 3. Germline V gene lookup returns CDR1 MDHEN and CDR2 SYDVKM. The CDR3 bases are TGTGCCAGCAGAAGGACTAGCGGGCACAATGAGCAGTTCTTC. Protein product: CASRRTSGHNEQFF.

The chain combines TRBV10-2 with TRBJ2-7; 7 bases fit TRBD2. V shed 10 bases and J 1 base; nucleotides not matched to a gene: 4. CDR1 and CDR2 (germline): WSHSY, SAAADI. This CDR3 is 12 amino acids long. CDR3 sequence reads: CATQRGSYEQYF. The CDR3 nucleotides read TGCGCCACCCAGCGGGGTTCCTACGAGCAGTACTTC.

The sample holds one count of this clone. The genes are TRBV6-6 and TRBJ1-1; no definite D call. V was clipped by 2 bases and J by 0 bases, with 7 bases between them. This CDR3 contains 14 residues. In germline, CDR1 is MNHNY, CDR2 SVGAGI (reference sequence). The CDR3 is CASSYNSLNTEAFF. The CDR3, as DNA: TGTGCCAGCAGTTACAACAGCCTGAACACTGAAGCTTTCTTT.

The chain carries TRBV4-1 and TRBJ2-4; no reliable D call. Trimming pared 5 bases from V and 0 bases from J, leaving 14 bases between. This CDR3 region has 16 residues. The germline V gene encodes CDR1 MGHRA and CDR2 YSYEKL. The CDR3 region has the DNA TGCGCCAGCAGCGGGCCCCAGGTTCTAGCCAAAAACATTCAGTACTTC. This translates into CASSGPQVLAKNIQYF.

J is TRBJ2-7 and V is TRBV28, with TRBD2 matching over 8 bases. The CDR3 loop spans 13 amino acids. V was clipped by 6 bases and J by 6 bases; unmatched bases: 7. From germline, CDR1 is MDHEN and CDR2 SYDVKM. The CDR3 nucleotides are TGTGCCAGCAGCACTACGCGGGAGGCCGAGCAGTACTTC. This sequence encodes CASSTTREAEQYF.

This chain uses TRBV7-9 with TRBJ2-7, with 7 bases lining up with TRBD1. CDR1 is SEHNR, CDR2 FQNEAQ, per germline (reference sequence). V was clipped by 4 bases and J by 2 bases; unmatched bases: 8. The CDR3 length is 15 residues. This chain's CDR3 is CASSSKQGNPYEQYF. The CDR3 region has the DNA TGTGCCAGCAGCTCTAAACAGGGGAACCCCTACGAGCAGTACTTC. Full variable domain (outside the CDR3, taken from reference TRBV7-9 and TRBJ2-7): DTGVSQNPRHKITKRGQNVTFRCDPISEHNRLYWYRQTLGQGPEFLTYFQNEAQLEKSRLLSDRFSAERPKGSFSTLEIQRTEQGDSAMYLCASSSKQGNPYEQYFGPGTRLTVT.

The chain employs TRBV5-4 and TRBJ2-7; possible D gene TRBD2, 5 bases. The CDR3 length is 15 residues. V lost 4 bases to trimming and J lost 2 bases, with 16 bases between them. The V gene's germline CDR1 is SGHNT and CDR2 YYREEE (reference sequence). The CDR3 loop is CASSPGGGVAYEQYF. For the CDR3, the DNA is TGTGCCAGCAGCCCCGGCGGAGGAGTCGCCTACGAGCAGTACTTC.

CDR3 sequence reads: CASSPRGVAKNIQYF. The CDR3, as DNA: TGTGCCAGCAGCCCCAGAGGGGTGGCCAAAAACATTCAGTACTTC. The J gene is TRBJ2-4, the V gene TRBV7-9; D is perhaps TRBD1 or TRBD2 (5 bases each). Germline CDR1 SEHNR, CDR2 FQNEAQ (reference sequence). The CDR3 length is 15 residues. Deletions cut 5 bases from V and 1 base from J, with 12 bases between.

This rearrangement joins TRBV15 to TRBJ1-2; D unresolved. This CDR3 contains 15 residues. V shed 0 bases and J shed 10 bases, with 18 bases lying between them. Germline-derived CDR1 and CDR2 are LNHNV and YYDKDF (reference sequence). The CDR3 DNA reads TGTGCCACCAGCAGAGATTTCCTAGGGAGAGCGGCCTACACCTTC. Translating it yields CATSRDFLGRAAYTF.

V gene TRBV18 combines with J gene TRBJ2-2; 7 bases line up with TRBD1. V shed 3 bases, J shed 4 bases, and the junction held 2 bases outside the gene matches. In germline, CDR1 is KGHSH, CDR2 LQKENI. The CDR3 covers 14 residues. In nucleotides, the CDR3 is TGTGCCAGCTCACCGGGGACAGTCACCGGGGAGCTGTTTTTT. Amino acids: CASSPGTVTGELFF.

The chain employs TRBV19 and TRBJ1-1; 9 bases are shared with TRBD1. V shed 7 bases and J 2 bases; nucleotides not matched to a gene: 8. CDR1 LNHDA and CDR2 SQIVND come from the germline V gene (reference sequence). This CDR3 contains 15 residues. The CDR3 region is CASTPAGQGNTEAFF. The CDR3 DNA reads TGTGCCAGTACCCCTGCGGGACAGGGAAACACTGAAGCTTTCTTT.

The chain joins TRBV10-3 to TRBJ1-4; TRBD1 is a possible D gene (5 bases). From germline, CDR1 is ENHRY and CDR2 SYGVKD. Trimming shortened V by 6 bases and J by 7 bases, and 12 bases separated the two germline ends. CDR3 length equals 13 residues. CDR3: CAIRRAGSEKLFF. CDR3 sequence (DNA): TGTGCCATCAGAAGGGCAGGGTCTGAAAAACTGTTTTTT.

The V and J genes are TRBV3-1 (or the pseudogene TRBV3-2) and TRBJ1-2, with 10 bases matching TRBD1. The CDR3 is 15 amino acids. After removal of 1 base from V and 5 bases from J, the junction contained 4 bases not matched to a gene. Germline CDR1 LGHDT, CDR2 YNNKEL (reference sequence). The CDR3 DNA follows: TGTGCCAGCAGCCAAGGGACAGGGGGTCGGTATGGCTACACCTTC. Its translation is CASSQGTGGRYGYTF.

This chain uses TRBV9 with TRBJ2-7; TRBD1 agrees at 8 bases. Germline assignment: CDR1 SGDLS and CDR2 YYNGEE. The V segment lost 4 bases and the J segment 6 bases; nucleotides outside the gene matches: 9. This CDR3 is built from 14 residues. The CDR3 loop reads CASSLRQGQSEQYF. CDR3 sequence (DNA): TGTGCCAGCAGCCTTCGACAGGGGCAGAGCGAGCAGTACTTC.

The chain couples TRBV2 to TRBJ2-7; 7 bases are shared with TRBD2. Germline trimming cut 4 bases from V and 5 bases from J; bases unmatched to any gene: 5. Germline V lookup: CDR1 SNHLY, CDR2 FYNNEI. The CDR3 is made up of 13 amino acids. Here the CDR3 reads CASSARGYNEQYF. The CDR3 bases are TGTGCCAGCAGTGCGCGGGGGTACAACGAGCAGTACTTC.

CDR3 in amino acids: CASSAGHGYTF. CDR3 nucleotide sequence: TGTGCCAGCAGCGCAGGTCATGGCTACACCTTC. V usage is TRBV7-8 and J usage is TRBJ1-2, with D unresolved. Per the germline V gene, CDR1 is SGHVS and CDR2 is FQNEAQ. There are 11 residues in the CDR3. V dropped 5 bases and J dropped 6 bases, with 7 bases sitting between them.

This clone was seen only a few times. The chain has TRBV28 and TRBJ1-1; D is ambiguous. Between the trimmed V and J ends, which lost 2 bases and 1 base, there was a span of 11 bases. The CDR3 is 15 amino acids. CDR1 and CDR2 from the germline V gene are MDHEN and SYDVKM. The CDR3 nucleotides are TGTGCCAGCAGTTTAGGGGTTTCAGGGAACACTGAAGCTTTCTTT. Protein sequence: CASSLGVSGNTEAFF.